These T cell receptor beta chains were read from a single sample in a study of cytomegalovirus exposure and HLA in healthy donors. Profiled with immunoSEQ multiplex PCR; TCRdb holds only in-frame clones, not every one. The table shows 120,000 to 150,000 clones, with less than 85% occurring only once. Sequenced input: PBMCs. The receptors were gathered from a woman aged 45-65 years in good health and CMV-seropositive. CDR3s include the opening cysteine and the closing phenylalanine or tryptophan. A D gene is named only where the DNA matches it firmly.

J: TRBJ2-1; D: .; V: TRBV12-2; length: 14; CDR3: CASRLETHRGEQFF
J: TRBJ1-3; D: .; V: TRBV9; length: 15; CDR3: CASSVSSTSGNTIYF
J: TRBJ2-7; D: TRBD2; V: TRBV7-2; length: 16; CDR3: CASSSMTSGGRYEQYF
J: TRBJ1-1; D: .; V: TRBV11-3; length: 13; CDR3: CASSLGGATEAFF
J: TRBJ2-1; D: TRBD2; V: TRBV28; length: 16; CDR3: CASSSPSGGSYNEQFF
J: TRBJ2-7; D: .; V: TRBV9; length: 14; CDR3: CASSVVVRSYEQYF
J: TRBJ1-1; D: .; V: TRBV2; length: 14; CDR3: CASSVSQLNTEAFF
J: TRBJ2-7; D: TRBD1; V: TRBV7-6; length: 15; CDR3: CASSLEQGGNYEQYF
J: TRBJ2-7; D: .; V: TRBV2; length: 14; CDR3: CASLTGTHSYEQYF
J: TRBJ2-5; D: .; V: TRBV9; length: 14; CDR3: CASSPPGLQETQYF
J: TRBJ1-5; D: TRBD1; V: TRBV6-5; length: 14; CDR3: CASSPRQGHQPQHF
J: TRBJ2-2; D: .; V: TRBV5-4; length: 14; CDR3: CASSRGANTGELFF
J: TRBJ2-1; D: .; V: TRBV29-1; length: 10; CDR3: CSAGHDEQFF
J: TRBJ2-5; D: TRBD1; V: TRBV7-9; length: 14; CDR3: CASSRNRGTETQYF
J: TRBJ1-2; D: TRBD1; V: TRBV11-2; length: 14; CDR3: CASSAQQGSDGYTF
J: TRBJ2-1; D: .; V: TRBV7-7; length: 13; CDR3: CASSLGAYNEQFF
J: TRBJ1-1; D: .; V: TRBV9; length: 14; CDR3: CASSPGGARAEAFF
J: TRBJ2-1; D: .; V: TRBV6-1; length: 12; CDR3: CASSAQGNEQFF
J: TRBJ1-2; D: .; V: TRBV14; length: 15; CDR3: CASSARALANYGYTF
J: TRBJ2-1; D: .; V: TRBV10-2; length: 12; CDR3: CAISPGYNEQFF
J: TRBJ1-3; D: .; V: TRBV10-1; length: 15; CDR3: CASSTQGHSGNTIYF
J: TRBJ2-7; D: .; V: TRBV7-9; length: 15; CDR3: CASSLPVSGPGEQYF
J: TRBJ2-3; D: TRBD1; V: TRBV9; length: 15; CDR3: CASSVRQGSTDTQYF
J: TRBJ2-3; D: TRBD2; V: TRBV5-4; length: 16; CDR3: CASSFRTSGGTDTQYF
J: TRBJ2-3; D: .; V: TRBV5-1; length: 13; CDR3: CASSSRVEDTQYF
J: TRBJ2-5; D: .; V: TRBV7-9; length: 15; CDR3: CASSLLGRGQETQYF
J: TRBJ1-1; D: .; V: TRBV4-1; length: 13; CDR3: CASSQDRGTEAFF
J: TRBJ1-3; D: .; V: TRBV13; length: 12; CDR3: CASTRRGNTIYF
J: TRBJ2-3; D: TRBD2; V: TRBV2; length: 21; CDR3: CASSEESGRGRTSGGTDTQYF
J: TRBJ2-2; D: .; V: TRBV9; length: 14; CDR3: CASSADIITGELFF
J: TRBJ2-2; D: TRBD1; V: TRBV5-1; length: 15; CDR3: CASSWGQGGTGELFF
J: TRBJ1-4; D: .; V: TRBV27; length: 15; CDR3: CASSFGGATNEKLFF
J: TRBJ1-5; D: TRBD1; V: TRBV9; length: 15; CDR3: CASSPRDSSNQPQHF
J: TRBJ2-7; D: .; V: TRBV5-1; length: 14; CDR3: CASSLVPEGGEQYF
J: TRBJ1-6; D: TRBD1; V: TRBV5-1; length: 16; CDR3: CASSDYRDRVLSPLHF
J: TRBJ2-7; D: .; V: TRBV21-1; length: 14; CDR3: CARTPRDRAYEQYF
J: TRBJ2-2; D: .; V: TRBV7-2; length: 15; CDR3: CASSLLGRNTGELFF
J: TRBJ1-5; D: TRBD1; V: TRBV7-9; length: 15; CDR3: CSSSLGQANNQPQHF
J: TRBJ2-5; D: TRBD2; V: TRBV13; length: 13; CDR3: CASSLGGKETQYF
J: TRBJ2-7; D: TRBD1; V: TRBV5-1; length: 13; CDR3: CASSPTGDYEQYF
J: TRBJ2-1; D: TRBD2; V: TRBV19; length: 15; CDR3: CASTSSGGTYNEQFF
J: TRBJ2-5; D: .; V: TRBV21-1; length: 10; CDR3: CASGGETQYF
J: TRBJ1-3; D: TRBD1; V: TRBV7-2; length: 14; CDR3: CASSLGGQGNTIYF